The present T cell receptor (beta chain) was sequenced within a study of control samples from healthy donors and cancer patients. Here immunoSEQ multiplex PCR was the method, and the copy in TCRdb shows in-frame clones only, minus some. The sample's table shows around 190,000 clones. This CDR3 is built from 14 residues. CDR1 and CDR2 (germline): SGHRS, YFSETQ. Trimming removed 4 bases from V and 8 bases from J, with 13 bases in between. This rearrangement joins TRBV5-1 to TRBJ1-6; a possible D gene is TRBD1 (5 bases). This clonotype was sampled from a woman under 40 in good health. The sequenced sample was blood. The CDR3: CASSHDSADSPLHF. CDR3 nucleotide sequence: TGCGCCAGCAGCCACGACAGCGCGGATTCACCCCTCCACTTT.